This TCR beta chain was profiled in a study of blood T cells in healthy people across ages. This clonotype was seen once. No antigen is known for it. Each sample had at least 6.5 million PBMCs isolated. Per the germline V gene, CDR1 is DFQATT and CDR2 is SNEGSKA (reference sequence). This CDR3 has 15 residues. V shed 5 bases, J shed 5 bases, and the junction held 10 bases outside the gene matches. Alongside a J-beta primer mix, a sample-barcoded 5' primer served in a second PCR lasting about 7 to 11 cycles. All samples yielded 2.5 million or more CDR3-containing paired-end reads. TCRdb independently ran MiXCR on the 5' RACE reads; one entry per CDR3 protein. The table records about 1.4 million distinct CDR3 sequences, around 59% of them present only once. Findings and caveats of the study: Higher diversity, along with more naive CD4+ cells, distinguished long-lived donors from aged donors. Any changes in expanded clonotypes were possibly confounded, as donor CMV status remained unknown.

This sequence was found in a man in his late teens or twenties in good health. Sample: blood. The chain joins TRBV20-1 to TRBJ2-5; the match to TRBD1 covers 11 bases. CDR3 DNA sequence: TGCAGTGCTTCCTCTGGACAGGGGGCGGTCGAGACCCAGTACTTC. Amino acids: CSASSGQGAVETQYF.